The rows below give T cell receptor beta chains drawn from one sample of a study of neurological immune-mediated disorders. TCRdb reanalysed the 5' RACE reads using MiXCR and keeps one entry per CDR3 protein. The sample lists about 66,000 distinct CDR3 sequences; 3.5% to 5% were seen once. The specimen was PBMCs. The receptors derive from a man younger than 45 with multiple sclerosis. Each CDR3 is given with its conserved first and last residue. A D gene is named only where the DNA matches it firmly. Clone size appears in some rows only: once, few, many, or a class for an expanded clone.

cdr3_aa cdr3_nt j_call v_call d_call clone_size
CASRERGQPNYGYTF TGTGCCTCGAGAGAACGGGGACAGCCGAACTATGGCTACACCTTC TRBJ1-2 TRBV10-3 TRBD1 many
CASSVDQVTDTQYF TGCGCCAGCAGTGTTGATCAGGTCACAGATACGCAGTATTTT TRBJ2-3 TRBV5-1 NA many
CASEPGFGAYEQYF TGTGCCAGCGAACCCGGGTTCGGCGCCTACGAGCAGTACTTC TRBJ2-7 TRBV6-2/TRBV6-3 NA many
CASSDPLGGYTF TGTGCCAGCTCAGACCCTCTTGGTGGCTACACCTTC TRBJ1-2 TRBV7-9 NA many
CASSLRTRLQGGYTF TGTGCCAGCAGCTTACGGACGAGGCTCCAGGGTGGCTACACCTTC TRBJ1-2 TRBV11-2 NA many
CASSLPGGGNQPQHF TGTGCCAGCAGCTTACCCGGTGGTGGCAATCAGCCCCAGCATTTT TRBJ1-5 TRBV7-8 NA many
CASSLGPHSSNEQFF TGTGCCAGCAGTTTAGGGCCTCACAGTTCGAATGAGCAGTTCTTC TRBJ2-1 TRBV28 NA many
CASSFGTTTYEQYF TGTGCCAGCAGCTTCGGGACGACAACCTACGAGCAGTACTTC TRBJ2-7 TRBV5-6 NA NA
CSASNRGTNEKLFF TGCAGTGCTTCCAACCGTGGGACTAATGAAAAACTGTTTTTT TRBJ1-4 TRBV20-1 NA many
CASSLGYGRDYEQYF TGCGCCAGCAGCTTGGGATATGGTAGGGACTACGAGCAGTACTTC TRBJ2-7 TRBV5-1 NA few
CASSQDGYGVPEAFF TGCGCCAGCAGCCAAGATGGGTACGGGGTTCCTGAAGCTTTCTTT TRBJ1-1 TRBV4-1 NA many
CASSWGWGGSPLNF TGTGCCAGCAGTTGGGGCTGGGGAGGCTCACCCCTCAACTTT TRBJ1-6 TRBV12-3/TRBV12-4 NA few
CSARDRSHSASTDTQYF TGCAGTGCTAGAGACAGGAGCCACTCTGCTAGCACAGATACGCAGTATTTT TRBJ2-3 TRBV20-1 NA many
CSARDGYIQYF TGCAGTGCTAGAGATGGGTACATTCAGTACTTC TRBJ2-4 TRBV20-1 NA many
CSAGTGRYTDTQYF TGCAGTGCCGGGACAGGGAGGTACACAGATACGCAGTATTTT TRBJ2-3 TRBV20-1 TRBD1 many